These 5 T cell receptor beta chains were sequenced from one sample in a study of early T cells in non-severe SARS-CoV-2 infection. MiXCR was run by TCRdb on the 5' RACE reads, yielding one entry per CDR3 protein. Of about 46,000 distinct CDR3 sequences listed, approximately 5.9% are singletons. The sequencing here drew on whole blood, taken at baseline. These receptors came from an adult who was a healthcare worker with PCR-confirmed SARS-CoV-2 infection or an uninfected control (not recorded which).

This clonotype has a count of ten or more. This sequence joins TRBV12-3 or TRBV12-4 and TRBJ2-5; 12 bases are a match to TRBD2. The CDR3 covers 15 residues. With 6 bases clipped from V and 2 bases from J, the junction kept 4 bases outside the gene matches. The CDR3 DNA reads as TGTGCCAGCAGATGGACTAGCGGGATTCAAGAGACCCAGTACTTC. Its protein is CASRWTSGIQETQYF.

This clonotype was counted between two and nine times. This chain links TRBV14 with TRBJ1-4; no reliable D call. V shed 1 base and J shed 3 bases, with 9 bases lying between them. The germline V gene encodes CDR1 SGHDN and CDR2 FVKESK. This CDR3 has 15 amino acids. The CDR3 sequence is CASSQGLLANEKLFF. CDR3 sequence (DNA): TGTGCCAGCAGCCAAGGTCTCCTAGCTAATGAAAAACTGTTTTTT.

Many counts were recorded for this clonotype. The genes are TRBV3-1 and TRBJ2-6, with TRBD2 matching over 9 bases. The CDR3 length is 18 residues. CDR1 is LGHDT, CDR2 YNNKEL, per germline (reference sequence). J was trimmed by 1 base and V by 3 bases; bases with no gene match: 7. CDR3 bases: TGTGCCAGCAGCCATATCAGCGGGAGGTTTTCTGGGGCCAACGTCCTGACTTTC. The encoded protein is CASSHISGRFSGANVLTF. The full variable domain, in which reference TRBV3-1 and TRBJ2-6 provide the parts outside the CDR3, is DTAVSQTPKYLVTQMGNDKSIKCEQNLGHDTMYWYKQDSKKFLKIMFSYNNKELIINETVPNRFSPKSPDKAHLNLHINSLELGDSAVYFCASSHISGRFSGANVLTFGAGSRLTVL.

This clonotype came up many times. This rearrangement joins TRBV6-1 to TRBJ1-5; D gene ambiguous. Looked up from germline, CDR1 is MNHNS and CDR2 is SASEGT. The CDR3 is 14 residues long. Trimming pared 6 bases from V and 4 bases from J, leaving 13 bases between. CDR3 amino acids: CASSQGSANQPQHF. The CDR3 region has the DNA TGTGCCAGCAGCCAAGGGTCAGCTAATCAGCCCCAGCATTTT.

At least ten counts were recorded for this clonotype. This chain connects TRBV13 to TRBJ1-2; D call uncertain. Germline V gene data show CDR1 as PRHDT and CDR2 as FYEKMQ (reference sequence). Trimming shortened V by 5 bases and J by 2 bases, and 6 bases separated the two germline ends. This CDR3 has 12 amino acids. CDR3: CASSQRNYGYTF. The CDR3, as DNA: TGTGCCAGCAGCCAAAGGAACTATGGCTACACCTTC. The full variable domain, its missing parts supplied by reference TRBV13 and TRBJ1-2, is AAGVIQSPRHLIKEKRETATLKCYPIPRHDTVYWYQQGPGQDPQFLISFYEKMQSDKGSIPDRFSAQQFSDYHSELNMSSLELGDSALYFCASSQRNYGYTFGSGTRLTVV.